This T cell receptor beta chain originates from a study of shared clonotypes between healthy human individuals. Background on the study: Plates per donor: three CD4 naive, three CD4 memory, two CD8 naive, one CD8 memory.

Germline CDR1 is SEHNR and CDR2 is FQNEAQ (reference sequence). The CDR3 is made up of 16 amino acids. V was pared by 4 bases and J by 0 bases, with 8 bases of the junction left unmatched. Across several immunoSEQ plates, the genomic DNA of each subset was split evenly. Some clones are missing from TCRdb's copy, which holds only in-frame ones; the method was immunoSEQ multiplex PCR. The sample gives over a million clones, 97% to 99% of which show up once; 0.3% to 0.45% is in the top ten. On this clone: The antigen is unknown.

Study conclusions and caveats: As a rule, naive subsets had a larger estimated richness than memory subsets.

The chain employs TRBV7-9 and TRBJ1-1, with 7 bases fitting TRBD1. The source is a man aged 25-40 years in good health. The material sequenced was naive CD4+ T cells sorted from blood. The subset here: CD45RA+ positively selected. The CDR3 region is CASSSPTGTMNTEAFF. The CDR3 DNA reads as TGTGCCAGCAGCTCGCCGACAGGGACCATGAACACTGAAGCTTTCTTT.